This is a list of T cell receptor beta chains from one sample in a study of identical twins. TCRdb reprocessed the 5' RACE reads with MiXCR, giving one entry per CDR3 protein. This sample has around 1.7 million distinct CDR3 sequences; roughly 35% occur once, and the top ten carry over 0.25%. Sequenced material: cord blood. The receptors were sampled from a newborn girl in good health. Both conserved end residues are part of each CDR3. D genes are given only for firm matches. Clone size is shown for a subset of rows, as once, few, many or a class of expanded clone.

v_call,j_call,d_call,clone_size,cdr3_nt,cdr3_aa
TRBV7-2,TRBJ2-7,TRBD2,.,TGTGCCAGCAGCTTAGCGGGACTAGCGACGCCCACCTACGAGCAGTACTTC,CASSLAGLATPTYEQYF
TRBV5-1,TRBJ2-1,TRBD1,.,TGCGCCAGCAGCTTGCTCCGACAGGGGTACTCCTACAATGAGCAGTTCTTC,CASSLLRQGYSYNEQFF
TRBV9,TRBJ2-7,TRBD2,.,TGTGCCAGCAGCGCTGAGACGGGGGGGCCCTACAATGAGCAGTACTTC,CASSAETGGPYNEQYF
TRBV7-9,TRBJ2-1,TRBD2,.,TGTGCCAGCAGCTTCTTTCGTGGACTAGCGGGTTACAATGAGCAGTTCTTC,CASSFFRGLAGYNEQFF
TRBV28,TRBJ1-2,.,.,TGTGCCAGCAGTCCGGCCGCCGGGTCCCAGTACTATGGCTACACCTTC,CASSPAAGSQYYGYTF
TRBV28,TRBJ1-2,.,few,TGTGCCAGCAGTCTATACGCGACATCCCTCAACTATGGCTACACCTTC,CASSLYATSLNYGYTF
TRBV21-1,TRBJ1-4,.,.,TGTGCCAGCAGCAAGAGGACAGGGGGCTATGAAAAACTGTTTTTT,CASSKRTGGYEKLFF
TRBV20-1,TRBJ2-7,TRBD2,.,TGCAGTGCTAGCCTAACTACTAGCGGGTCCTACGAGCGGTACTTC,CSASLTTSGSYERYF
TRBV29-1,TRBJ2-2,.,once,TGCAGCGTTCTGGGGCCGAACACCGGGGAGCTGTTTTTT,CSVLGPNTGELFF
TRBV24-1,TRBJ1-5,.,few,TGTGCCACCAGTGATCCGAATAGCAATCAGCCCCAGCATTTT,CATSDPNSNQPQHF
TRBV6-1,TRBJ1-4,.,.,TGTGCCAGCAGTGAAGGGGGGAGTAGTGAAAAACTGTTTTTT,CASSEGGSSEKLFF
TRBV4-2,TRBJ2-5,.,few,TGTGCCAGCAGCCAAGAGGAGGCATACCAAGAGACCCAGTACTTC,CASSQEEAYQETQYF
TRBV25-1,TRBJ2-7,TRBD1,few,TGTGCCAGCAGTGGCTCCGGGACAGGGGCCTACGAGCAGTACTTC,CASSGSGTGAYEQYF
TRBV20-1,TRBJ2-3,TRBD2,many,TGCAGTGCCCCCGGGACTAGCGGCACAGATACGCAGTATTTT,CSAPGTSGTDTQYF
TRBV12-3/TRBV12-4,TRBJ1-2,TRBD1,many,TGTGCCAGCAGCCCCGGGACAGCCGCTCGATACTACACCTTC,CASSPGTAARYYTF
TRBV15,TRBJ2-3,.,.,TGTGCCACCAGCAGGGTACGTGCGCCCCTCTCATCAGATACGCAGTATTTT,CATSRVRAPLSSDTQYF
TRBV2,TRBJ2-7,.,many,TGTGCCAGCAGGGGGACAAAATCCTACGAGCAGTACTTC,CASRGTKSYEQYF
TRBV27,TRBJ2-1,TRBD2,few,TGTGCCAGCAGTTTCGTGGGGGGGAGCTCCTACAATGAGCAGTTCTTC,CASSFVGGSSYNEQFF
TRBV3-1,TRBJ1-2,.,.,TGTGCCAGCAGCCAAGATCAGGGGATGGGCTATGGCTACACCTTC,CASSQDQGMGYGYTF
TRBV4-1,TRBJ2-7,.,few,TGCGCCAGCAGCTCAGAGTCCCAGTACTTC,CASSSESQYF
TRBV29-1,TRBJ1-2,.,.,TGCAGCGGTATAACCGGGCCCCGGGAGGGCTACACCTTC,CSGITGPREGYTF
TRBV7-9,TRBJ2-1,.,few,TGTGCCAGCAGCTTAAGTGAGGCGGACGAGCAGTTCTTC,CASSLSEADEQFF
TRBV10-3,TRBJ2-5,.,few,TGTGCCATCAGTGAATCGGCAGCTAAAGAGACCCAGTACTTC,CAISESAAKETQYF